These T cell receptor beta chains were read from a single sample in a study of blood T cell repertoires in COVID-19. Repertoires were generated with immunoSEQ multiplex PCR, while TCRdb's copy carries only in-frame clones and drops some. The sample has over 120,000 clones; roughly 75% are singletons. Sequencing input: PBMCs or T cells enriched from blood (not recorded which). The receptors stem from a woman aged 45-59 years who had recovered from COVID-19. The CDR3 runs from the conserved cysteine through the conserved F or W. Fields, in order: clone size, D gene, J gene, V gene, CDR3 protein, CDR3 DNA. A D gene is named only where the DNA matches it firmly. Clone size is given for some rows only: seen once, a few or many times, or a class if the clone is expanded.

clone size: -
D gene: -
J gene: TRBJ1-2
V gene: TRBV18
CDR3 protein: CASSPRSSRSNYGYTF
CDR3 DNA: TGTGCCAGCTCACCAAGGTCCTCTAGGAGTAACTATGGCTACACCTTC

clone size: -
D gene: TRBD1
J gene: TRBJ1-1
V gene: TRBV6-5
CDR3 protein: CASRTGETNTEAFF
CDR3 DNA: TGTGCCAGCAGGACAGGGGAGACGAACACTGAAGCTTTCTTT

clone size: -
D gene: -
J gene: TRBJ1-2
V gene: TRBV5-4
CDR3 protein: CASSLVWTHPDYTF
CDR3 DNA: TGTGCCAGCAGCTTGGTATGGACACATCCGGACTACACCTTC

clone size: -
D gene: -
J gene: TRBJ1-4
V gene: TRBV20-1
CDR3 protein: CSAPSNEKLFF
CDR3 DNA: TGCAGTGCTCCCTCTAATGAAAAACTGTTTTTT

clone size: -
D gene: -
J gene: TRBJ2-7
V gene: TRBV19
CDR3 protein: CASSLGLRRGSYEQYF
CDR3 DNA: TGTGCCAGTAGTCTCGGGCTACGCAGGGGCTCCTACGAGCAGTACTTC

clone size: -
D gene: TRBD2
J gene: TRBJ2-6
V gene: TRBV7-6
CDR3 protein: CASSLALVAGESGANVLTF
CDR3 DNA: TGTGCCAGCAGCTTAGCGCTGGTAGCGGGGGAGTCTGGGGCCAACGTCCTGACTTTC

clone size: few
D gene: -
J gene: TRBJ1-6
V gene: TRBV3-1/TRBV3-2
CDR3 protein: CASSHREVSPLHF
CDR3 DNA: TGTGCCAGCAGCCACAGGGAAGTTTCACCCCTCCACTTT

clone size: -
D gene: -
J gene: TRBJ1-6
V gene: TRBV4-1
CDR3 protein: CASSQAGTYGNSPLHF
CDR3 DNA: TGCGCCAGCAGCCAAGCCGGGACATATGGGAATTCACCCCTCCACTTT

clone size: -
D gene: TRBD1
J gene: TRBJ2-1
V gene: TRBV5-4
CDR3 protein: CASSLTGTGAYEQFF
CDR3 DNA: TGTGCCAGCAGCTTGACCGGGACAGGGGCTTATGAGCAGTTCTTC

clone size: -
D gene: TRBD1
J gene: TRBJ2-1
V gene: TRBV5-4
CDR3 protein: CASRPDRGYNEQFF
CDR3 DNA: TGTGCCAGCAGGCCGGACAGGGGATACAATGAGCAGTTCTTC

clone size: -
D gene: -
J gene: TRBJ1-5
V gene: TRBV18
CDR3 protein: CASSVSENQPQHF
CDR3 DNA: TGTGCCAGCTCAGTCTCGGAGAATCAGCCCCAGCATTTT

clone size: once
D gene: TRBD1
J gene: TRBJ1-2
V gene: TRBV3-1/TRBV3-2
CDR3 protein: CASSQERTGKSYTF
CDR3 DNA: TGTGCCAGCAGCCAAGAGAGGACAGGGAAGAGCTACACCTTC

clone size: -
D gene: TRBD2
J gene: TRBJ2-3
V gene: TRBV2
CDR3 protein: CASTGTSGSDTQYF
CDR3 DNA: TGTGCCAGCACCGGGACTAGCGGTTCAGATACGCAGTATTTT

clone size: few
D gene: -
J gene: TRBJ1-5
V gene: TRBV2
CDR3 protein: CASSEGPRALVGF
CDR3 DNA: TGTGCCAGCAGTGAAGGGCCCAGGGCCCTTGTGGGTTTT

clone size: -
D gene: TRBD1
J gene: TRBJ1-6
V gene: TRBV27
CDR3 protein: CASKGGTGVVSPLHF
CDR3 DNA: TGTGCCAGCAAGGGGGGGACAGGGGTAGTTTCACCCCTCCACTTT

clone size: -
D gene: -
J gene: TRBJ1-4
V gene: TRBV25-1
CDR3 protein: CASSVLGGAGEKLFF
CDR3 DNA: TGTGCCAGCAGTGTTTTAGGGGGGGCAGGAGAAAAACTGTTTTTT

clone size: few
D gene: TRBD1
J gene: TRBJ2-3
V gene: TRBV15
CDR3 protein: CATSRPYRGGTDTQYF
CDR3 DNA: TGTGCCACCAGCAGACCTTACAGGGGAGGCACAGATACGCAGTATTTT

clone size: -
D gene: -
J gene: TRBJ1-4
V gene: TRBV27
CDR3 protein: CASSSRGGQGEKLFF
CDR3 DNA: TGTGCCAGCAGTTCCCGGGGGGGGCAGGGGGAAAAACTGTTTTTT

clone size: -
D gene: TRBD1
J gene: TRBJ1-5
V gene: TRBV28
CDR3 protein: CASRPDRGRNQPQHF
CDR3 DNA: TGTGCCAGCAGACCAGACAGGGGACGCAATCAGCCCCAGCATTTT

clone size: -
D gene: -
J gene: TRBJ1-2
V gene: TRBV4-2
CDR3 protein: CASSQAGEGYGYTF
CDR3 DNA: TGTGCCAGCAGCCAAGCAGGGGAGGGCTATGGCTACACCTTC

clone size: -
D gene: -
J gene: TRBJ1-2
V gene: TRBV5-6
CDR3 protein: CASSLFAADNYGYTF
CDR3 DNA: TGTGCCAGCAGCTTGTTCGCGGCCGATAACTATGGCTACACCTTC

clone size: -
D gene: -
J gene: TRBJ1-1
V gene: TRBV27
CDR3 protein: CASSPTENLVLNTEAFF
CDR3 DNA: TGTGCCAGCAGTCCCACCGAAAACCTAGTCCTGAACACTGAAGCTTTCTTT

clone size: -
D gene: TRBD1
J gene: TRBJ1-1
V gene: TRBV30
CDR3 protein: CAWSKPDREGTEAFF
CDR3 DNA: TGTGCCTGGAGTAAACCGGACAGGGAGGGAACTGAAGCTTTCTTT

clone size: few
D gene: -
J gene: TRBJ1-1
V gene: TRBV2
CDR3 protein: CASSIQWNTEAFF
CDR3 DNA: TGTGCCAGCAGCATTCAGTGGAACACTGAAGCTTTCTTT

clone size: -
D gene: -
J gene: TRBJ1-4
V gene: TRBV5-8
CDR3 protein: CASSLISTGFNEKLFF
CDR3 DNA: TGTGCCAGCAGCTTGATTTCGACAGGATTTAATGAAAAACTGTTTTTT

clone size: -
D gene: TRBD2
J gene: TRBJ2-2
V gene: TRBV5-1
CDR3 protein: CASSLERTSGVNTGELFF
CDR3 DNA: TGCGCCAGCAGCTTGGAACGGACTAGCGGAGTTAACACCGGGGAGCTGTTTTTT

clone size: -
D gene: -
J gene: TRBJ2-7
V gene: TRBV7-9
CDR3 protein: CASSPGYEQYF
CDR3 DNA: TGTGCCAGCAGCCCAGGGTACGAGCAGTACTTC

clone size: -
D gene: -
J gene: TRBJ1-2
V gene: TRBV13
CDR3 protein: CASSSSDSQYGYTF
CDR3 DNA: TGTGCCAGCAGCTCCTCAGACAGCCAATATGGCTACACCTTC

clone size: -
D gene: TRBD1
J gene: TRBJ2-7
V gene: TRBV28
CDR3 protein: CASSLNRGRREQYF
CDR3 DNA: TGTGCCAGCAGTTTGAACAGGGGAAGGAGGGAGCAGTACTTC

clone size: -
D gene: -
J gene: TRBJ1-5
V gene: TRBV28
CDR3 protein: CASSRPAGAHQPQHF
CDR3 DNA: TGTGCCAGCAGTCGGCCGGCAGGGGCCCATCAGCCCCAGCATTTT

clone size: -
D gene: TRBD1
J gene: TRBJ1-2
V gene: TRBV7-6
CDR3 protein: CASSPRGLGQGYGYTF
CDR3 DNA: TGTGCCAGCAGCCCGAGAGGGTTGGGACAGGGCTATGGCTACACCTTC

clone size: few
D gene: -
J gene: TRBJ1-6
V gene: TRBV6-4
CDR3 protein: CASSAEGWDSPLHF
CDR3 DNA: TGTGCCAGCAGTGCGGAGGGCTGGGATTCACCCCTCCACTTT

clone size: few
D gene: -
J gene: TRBJ2-1
V gene: TRBV11-2
CDR3 protein: CASSLDQGGHNEQFF
CDR3 DNA: TGTGCCAGCAGCTTAGATCAAGGAGGCCACAATGAGCAGTTCTTC

clone size: medium-sized
D gene: TRBD1
J gene: TRBJ1-2
V gene: TRBV6-5
CDR3 protein: CASSGEPGGGTGYTF
CDR3 DNA: TGTGCCAGCAGCGGGGAACCAGGGGGCGGCACAGGCTACACCTTC

clone size: -
D gene: TRBD1
J gene: TRBJ1-2
V gene: TRBV30
CDR3 protein: CARTRQGWGYTF
CDR3 DNA: TGTGCCAGAACCCGACAGGGTTGGGGCTACACCTTC

clone size: -
D gene: -
J gene: TRBJ1-1
V gene: TRBV4-1
CDR3 protein: CASSQEPQVNTEAFF
CDR3 DNA: TGCGCCAGCAGCCAAGAACCTCAGGTGAACACTGAAGCTTTCTTT

clone size: -
D gene: -
J gene: TRBJ2-2
V gene: TRBV9
CDR3 protein: CASSFRGDTGELFF
CDR3 DNA: TGTGCCAGCAGCTTCAGGGGAGACACCGGGGAGCTGTTTTTT

clone size: -
D gene: TRBD1
J gene: TRBJ1-1
V gene: TRBV11-3
CDR3 protein: CASSLLRGSEAFF
CDR3 DNA: TGTGCCAGCAGCTTGCTCAGGGGGAGTGAAGCTTTCTTT

clone size: -
D gene: -
J gene: TRBJ2-2
V gene: TRBV2
CDR3 protein: CASGQGMAGELFF
CDR3 DNA: TGTGCCAGCGGGCAGGGCATGGCCGGGGAGCTGTTTTTT

clone size: -
D gene: TRBD1
J gene: TRBJ2-5
V gene: TRBV11-2
CDR3 protein: CASSLDGGTGRRGTQYF
CDR3 DNA: TGTGCCAGCAGCTTAGATGGTGGGACAGGCAGAAGAGGGACCCAGTACTTC

clone size: few
D gene: TRBD2
J gene: TRBJ2-3
V gene: TRBV4-2
CDR3 protein: CASSLGGGASEWYF
CDR3 DNA: TGTGCCAGCAGCCTGGGCGGGGGGGCTTCTGAGTGGTATTTT

clone size: -
D gene: -
J gene: TRBJ1-5
V gene: TRBV7-9
CDR3 protein: CASSEYYNQPQHF
CDR3 DNA: TGTGCCAGCAGCGAATACTACAATCAGCCCCAGCATTTT

clone size: once
D gene: TRBD1
J gene: TRBJ2-7
V gene: TRBV7-8
CDR3 protein: CASSLEGQAPYEQYF
CDR3 DNA: TGTGCCAGCAGCTTAGAGGGACAGGCCCCCTACGAGCAGTACTTC

clone size: -
D gene: TRBD1
J gene: TRBJ2-7
V gene: TRBV10-3
CDR3 protein: CAISSGGRGYSYEQYF
CDR3 DNA: TGTGCCATCAGCTCAGGGGGCAGGGGATACTCCTACGAGCAGTACTTC

clone size: once
D gene: -
J gene: TRBJ1-1
V gene: TRBV10-3
CDR3 protein: CAITGQGDTEAFF
CDR3 DNA: TGTGCCATCACAGGGCAGGGTGACACTGAAGCTTTCTTT

clone size: -
D gene: TRBD1
J gene: TRBJ1-2
V gene: TRBV7-2
CDR3 protein: CASSLGGRAYGYTF
CDR3 DNA: TGTGCCAGCAGCCTAGGGGGCAGGGCCTATGGCTACACCTTC

clone size: -
D gene: -
J gene: TRBJ2-7
V gene: TRBV28
CDR3 protein: CASSFMYEQYF
CDR3 DNA: TGTGCCAGCAGTTTTATGTACGAGCAGTACTTC

clone size: -
D gene: -
J gene: TRBJ2-5
V gene: TRBV27
CDR3 protein: CASSRHGSQETQYF
CDR3 DNA: TGTGCCAGCAGTCGCCACGGGAGTCAAGAGACCCAGTACTTC

clone size: -
D gene: TRBD1
J gene: TRBJ1-4
V gene: TRBV7-3
CDR3 protein: CASSETGDRNEKLFF
CDR3 DNA: TGTGCCAGCAGCGAAACAGGGGACAGGAATGAAAAACTGTTTTTT

clone size: -
D gene: -
J gene: TRBJ2-3
V gene: TRBV7-6
CDR3 protein: CASSFLPRRQEPTDTQYF
CDR3 DNA: TGTGCCAGCAGCTTCTTGCCGAGAAGACAGGAACCCACAGATACGCAGTATTTT

clone size: once
D gene: -
J gene: TRBJ1-4
V gene: TRBV2
CDR3 protein: CASGVGNEKLFF
CDR3 DNA: TGTGCCAGCGGAGTCGGGAATGAAAAACTGTTTTTT

clone size: -
D gene: -
J gene: TRBJ2-3
V gene: TRBV29-1
CDR3 protein: CSVGQGHYSTDTQYF
CDR3 DNA: TGCAGCGTTGGCCAAGGACACTATAGCACAGATACGCAGTATTTT

clone size: -
D gene: -
J gene: TRBJ1-3
V gene: TRBV1
CDR3 protein: CTSSQATGVDNTIYF
CDR3 DNA: TGCACCAGCAGCCAAGCGACAGGCGTCGATAACACCATATATTTT